This TCR beta chain was found in a study of blood T cell repertoires in COVID-19. At the level of the study: The study drew acute and convalescent COVID-19 samples from the United States, Italy and Spain.

Looked up from germline, CDR1 is SGHNT and CDR2 is YYREEE (reference sequence). The CDR3 runs 15 residues. J lost 0 bases, V lost 1 base, and 0 bases had no gene match. The assay was immunoSEQ multiplex PCR, and TCRdb's table has in-frame clones only and misses some. The table has about 98,000 clones, 82% seen once. This clonotype was obtained from a man older than 75 with acute or convalescent COVID-19. The chain uses TRBV5-4 and TRBJ2-2, with 7 bases matching TRBD1. Sequencing was performed on peripheral blood. The CDR3 sequence is CASSLQGANTGELFF. The CDR3, as DNA: TGTGCCAGCAGCTTGCAGGGGGCGAACACCGGGGAGCTGTTTTTT. The complete variable domain, with remaining parts taken from reference TRBV5-4 and TRBJ2-2, reads ETGVTQSPTHLIKTRGQQVTLRCSSQSGHNTVSWYQQALGQGPQFIFQYYREEENGRGNFPPRFSGLQFPNYSSELNVNALELDDSALYLCASSLQGANTGELFFGEGSRLTVL.